This TCR beta chain was found in a study of blood T cells in healthy people across ages. The donors, healthy Caucasians from Russia, were aged roughly 6 to 100. Staff drew ten milliliters of peripheral blood from each donor. PCR was performed a second time for about 7 to 12 cycles using a sample-barcoded 5' primer and a J-beta primer mix. TCRdb re-called the 5' RACE reads through MiXCR, storing one row per CDR3 protein. Of some 920,000 distinct CDR3 sequences listed, roughly 47% are singletons. Germline V lookup: CDR1 MNHEY, CDR2 SVGEGT. The CDR3 is made up of 16 amino acids. Sequencing used blood. The sequence was obtained from a woman aged 60-75 years in good health. The V gene is TRBV6-2 or TRBV6-3, the J gene TRBJ2-4, with 16 bases identical to TRBD2. The J call may be mistaken, given a closer DNA end match to TRBJ2-7. In DNA form, the CDR3 reads TGTGCCAGCAGTTACGGGACTAGCGGGAGGGCTGACGAGCAGTACTTC. It yields the protein CASSYGTSGRADEQYF.